This T cell receptor (beta chain) was recorded in a study of vaccination and CD4 T cells after COVID-19. Across the study: The interval from dose two to post-vaccine sampling had a median of about 66 days, and it ranged from 14 to 241. The cells were exposed to overlapping spike peptides originating from SARS-CoV-2, HCoV-NL63, HCoV-OC43 and HCoV-229E for stimulation.

Treatment defined: approximately 9-day PBMC culture with coronavirus spike peptide pools or control peptides (ViraFEST assay). Whole-study findings and limits: Apart from involving relatively few convalescent patients, the work omitted early post-infection timepoints.

Note on this clonotype: Antigen unknown.

Sequencing of cultured CD4+ T cell DNA used the Oncomine TCR Beta short-read assay. Using its own MiXCR run on the PCR reads, TCRdb lists one record per CDR3 protein. The sample yields about 25,000 distinct CDR3 sequences, around two fifths seen once. The CDR3 spans 17 residues. The V and J genes are TRBV21-1 and TRBJ2-2; the table gives TRBD1 as D, unverified against the DNA. TRBV21-1 is recorded as a pseudogene. Sequencing used CD4+ T cells from blood, cultured in vitro. This clonotype was obtained from a human donor who had recovered from COVID-19. The CDR3 sequence is CASSIDPPGSAPGELFF. The CDR3 nucleotides read TGTGCCAGCAGCATCGACCCCCCGGGATCTGCCCCCGGGGAGCTGTTTTTT.